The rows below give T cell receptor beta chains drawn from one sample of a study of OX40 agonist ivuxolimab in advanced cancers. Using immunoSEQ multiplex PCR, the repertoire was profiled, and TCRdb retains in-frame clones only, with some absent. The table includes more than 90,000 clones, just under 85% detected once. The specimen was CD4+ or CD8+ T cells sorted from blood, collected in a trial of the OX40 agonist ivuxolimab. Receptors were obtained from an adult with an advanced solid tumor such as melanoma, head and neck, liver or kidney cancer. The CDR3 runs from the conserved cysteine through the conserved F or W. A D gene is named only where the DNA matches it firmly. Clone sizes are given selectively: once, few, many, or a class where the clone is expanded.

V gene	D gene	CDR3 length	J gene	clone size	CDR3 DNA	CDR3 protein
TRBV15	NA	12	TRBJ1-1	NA	TGTGCCACCAGCGTCCCGAACACTGAAGCTTTCTTT	CATSVPNTEAFF
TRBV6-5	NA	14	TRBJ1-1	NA	TGTGCCACCATATCCGGACAGAAGAACACTGAAGCTTTCTTT	CATISGQKNTEAFF
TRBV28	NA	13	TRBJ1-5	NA	TGTGCCAGCAGTTTATCCAGGAATCAGCCCCAGCATTTT	CASSLSRNQPQHF
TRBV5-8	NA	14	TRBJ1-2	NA	TGTGCCAGCAGCTTGAATACAGGGTGGAATGGCTACACCTTC	CASSLNTGWNGYTF
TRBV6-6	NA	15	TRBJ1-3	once	TGTGCCAGCAGTCACAGAGGACACTCTGGAAACACCATATATTTT	CASSHRGHSGNTIYF
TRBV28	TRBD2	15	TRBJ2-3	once	TGTGCCAGCAGTTTTGCCGGGAGGGGCACAGATACGCAGTATTTT	CASSFAGRGTDTQYF
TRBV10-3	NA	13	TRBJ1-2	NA	TGTGCCATCAGGGGGTCCTCTAACTATGGCTACACCTTC	CAIRGSSNYGYTF
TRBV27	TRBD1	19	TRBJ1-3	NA	TGTGCCAGCAGTTTATCACGGGTAGGTGGGACAGTGGAGGGGAACACCATATATTTT	CASSLSRVGGTVEGNTIYF
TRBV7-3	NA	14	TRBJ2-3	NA	TGTGCCAGCAGCTTAAACCCCCCCACAGATACGCAGTATTTT	CASSLNPPTDTQYF
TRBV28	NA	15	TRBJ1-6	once	TGTGCCAGCAAGAGGACGGTTTCCTATAATTCACCCCTCCACTTT	CASKRTVSYNSPLHF
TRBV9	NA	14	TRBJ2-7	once	TGTGCCAGCAGCGTAGGCAGTGTCCCCTACGAGCAGTACTTC	CASSVGSVPYEQYF
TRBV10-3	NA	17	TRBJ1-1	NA	TGTGCCATCAGTGAGTCGGTCTTGAGTGGGGAGAACACTGAAGCTTTCTTT	CAISESVLSGENTEAFF
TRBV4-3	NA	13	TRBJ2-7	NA	TGCGCCAGCAGCCAAGTCAGGCTTCCAGAGCAGTACTTC	CASSQVRLPEQYF
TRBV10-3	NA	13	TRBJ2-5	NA	TGTGCCACCAGAGACAGGTACCAAGAGACCCAGTACTTC	CATRDRYQETQYF
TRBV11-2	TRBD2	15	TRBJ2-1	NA	TGTGCCAGCAGCTTCATTCTAGCGGGTGGCAATGAGCAGTTCTTC	CASSFILAGGNEQFF
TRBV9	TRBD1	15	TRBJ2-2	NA	TGTGCCAGCAGCGTCTCGACAGGGGGCATCGGGGAGCTGTTTTTT	CASSVSTGGIGELFF
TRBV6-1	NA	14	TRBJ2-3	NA	TGTGCCAGCAGTAAGCTAGGAAACACAGATACGCAGTATTTT	CASSKLGNTDTQYF
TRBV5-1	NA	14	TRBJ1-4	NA	TGCGCCAGCGGTGTGTGGGGGGGTAATGAAAAACTGTTTTTT	CASGVWGGNEKLFF
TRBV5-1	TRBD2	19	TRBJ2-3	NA	TGCGCCAGCAGCTCCCGGACTAGCGGGAGAGGGGTGGGGACAGATACGCAGTATTTT	CASSSRTSGRGVGTDTQYF
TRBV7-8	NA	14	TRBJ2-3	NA	TGTGCCAGCAGCTTAGACAGGGACACAGATACGCAGTATTTT	CASSLDRDTDTQYF
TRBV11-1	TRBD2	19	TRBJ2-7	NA	TGTGCCAGCAGCCTCGACGGGGGACTAGCGGGAGGGTTCTCCTACGAGCAGTACTTC	CASSLDGGLAGGFSYEQYF
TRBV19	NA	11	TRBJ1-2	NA	TGTGCCAGTAGTATTGGGGGCGGCTACACCTTC	CASSIGGGYTF
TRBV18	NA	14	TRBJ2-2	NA	TGTGCCAGCTCACCGAGACTAAACACCGGGGAGCTGTTTTTT	CASSPRLNTGELFF
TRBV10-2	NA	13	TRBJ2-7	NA	TGCGCCAGCAGTGAGTCGGAGGACCGCGAGCAGTACTTC	CASSESEDREQYF
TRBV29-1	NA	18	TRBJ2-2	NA	TGCAGCGTTGAAGATGATAGACAGGGCGGGAAGAACACCGGGGAGCTGTTTTTT	CSVEDDRQGGKNTGELFF
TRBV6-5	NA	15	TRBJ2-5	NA	TGTGCCAGCAGCCCCACCGGAGGGGCCGGGGAGACCCAGTACTTC	CASSPTGGAGETQYF
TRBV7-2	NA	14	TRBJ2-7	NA	TGTGCCAGCAGCTCGTCTGGCTCTCCCTACGAGCAGTACTTC	CASSSSGSPYEQYF
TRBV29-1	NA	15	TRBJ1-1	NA	TGCAGCGTTGAAGAGAGGACAGCCTGGAACACTGAAGCTTTCTTT	CSVEERTAWNTEAFF
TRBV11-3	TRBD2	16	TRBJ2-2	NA	TGTGCCAGCAGCCCCAGACTAGCGGGGGGCCAAGGGGAGCTGTTTTTT	CASSPRLAGGQGELFF
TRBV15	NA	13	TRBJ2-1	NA	TGTGCCACCAGCAGTGTGAGGTTTAATGAGCAGTTCTTC	CATSSVRFNEQFF
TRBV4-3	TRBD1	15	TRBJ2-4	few	TGCGCCAGCAGCCAAGAGTTTCAGGGGGAAAACATTCAGTACTTC	CASSQEFQGENIQYF
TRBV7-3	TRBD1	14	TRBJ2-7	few	TGTGCCAGCGCAAAGGGGCAGGGGGCCTACGAGCAGTACTTC	CASAKGQGAYEQYF
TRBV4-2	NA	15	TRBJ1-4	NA	TGTGCCAGCAGCACACCGGGACGCATTAATGAAAAACTGTTTTTT	CASSTPGRINEKLFF
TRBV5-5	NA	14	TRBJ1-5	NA	TGTGCCAGCAGCCCCTTACAGGTCAATCAGCCCCAGCATTTT	CASSPLQVNQPQHF
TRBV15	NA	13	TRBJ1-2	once	TGTGCCACCAGCAGAGTAGCTAACTATGGCTACACCTTC	CATSRVANYGYTF
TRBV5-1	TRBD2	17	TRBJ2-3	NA	TGCGCCAGCAGCTTGAGGGGACTAGCGGGAGCCACAGATACGCAGTATTTT	CASSLRGLAGATDTQYF
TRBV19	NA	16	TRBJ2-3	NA	TGTGCCAGTAGTCCCTTGTCTAGCGTAAGGGCAGATACGCAGTATTTT	CASSPLSSVRADTQYF
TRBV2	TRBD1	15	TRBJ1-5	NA	TGTGCCAGCAGTGAAGCCCAGGGGGTCGTGCAGCCCCAGCATTTT	CASSEAQGVVQPQHF
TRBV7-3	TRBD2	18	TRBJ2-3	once	TGTGCCAGCAGCCATACTAGCGGGGGAAGCTCAGACACAGATACGCAGTATTTT	CASSHTSGGSSDTDTQYF
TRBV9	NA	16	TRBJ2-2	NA	TGTGCCAGCAGCGTAGGTGGACGGATTGGGACCGGGGAGCTGTTTTTT	CASSVGGRIGTGELFF
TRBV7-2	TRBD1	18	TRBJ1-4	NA	TGTGCCAGCAGCTTAGCGCCTTCGCCCCGAGGGGGCGACGAAAAACTGTTTTTT	CASSLAPSPRGGDEKLFF
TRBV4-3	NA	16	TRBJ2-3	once	TGCGCCAGCAGCCAAGAGCGGGGGCGGAGAACAGATACGCAGTATTTT	CASSQERGRRTDTQYF
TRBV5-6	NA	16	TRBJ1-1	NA	TGTGCCAGCAGCTTGGCCGGCGGAGGGGTTGGCACTGAAGCTTTCTTT	CASSLAGGGVGTEAFF
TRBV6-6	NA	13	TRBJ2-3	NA	TGTGCCAGCAGTTACCCAGAGGTAGATACGCAGTATTTT	CASSYPEVDTQYF
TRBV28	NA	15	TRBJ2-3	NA	TGTGCCAGCAGTTTATTGGGGTCTAGCACAGATACGCAGTATTTT	CASSLLGSSTDTQYF
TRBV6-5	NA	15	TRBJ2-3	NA	TGTGCCAGCAAATCATTAGAGGGGTACACAGATACGCAGTATTTT	CASKSLEGYTDTQYF
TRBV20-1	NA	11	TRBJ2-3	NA	TGCAGTGCTAGTGGACGGGATACGCAGTATTTT	CSASGRDTQYF
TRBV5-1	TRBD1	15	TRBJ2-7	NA	TGCGCCAGCAGCTTGGATCTGACAGGGCTCTACGAGCAGTACTTC	CASSLDLTGLYEQYF
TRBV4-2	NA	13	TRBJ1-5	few	TGTGCCAGCAGCCAAGCAATCAATCAGCCCCAGCATTTT	CASSQAINQPQHF
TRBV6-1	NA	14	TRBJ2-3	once	TGTGCCAGCAGGGAAGAAGGGGTCACAGATACGCAGTATTTT	CASREEGVTDTQYF
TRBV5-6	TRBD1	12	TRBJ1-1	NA	TGTGCCAGCAGCCCAGGACAGGGCAGAGCTTTCTTT	CASSPGQGRAFF
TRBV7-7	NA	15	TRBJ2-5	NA	TGTGCCAGCAGCTTAGCAAGGGGGGGCCAGGAGACCCAGTACTTC	CASSLARGGQETQYF
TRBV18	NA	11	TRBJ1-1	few	TGTGCCAGCTCACTACGAAGTGAAGCTTTCTTT	CASSLRSEAFF
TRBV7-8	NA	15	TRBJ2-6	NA	TGTGCCAGCAGCCCCCCCCTCTCTGGGGCCAACGTCCTGACTTTC	CASSPPLSGANVLTF
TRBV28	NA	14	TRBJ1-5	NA	TGTGCCAGCAGCCCAGAGACAAGCTTTCAGCCCCAGCATTTT	CASSPETSFQPQHF
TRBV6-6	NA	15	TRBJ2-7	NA	TGTGCCAGCAGCAACGGACTACCAGCATCCTACGAGCAGTACTTC	CASSNGLPASYEQYF
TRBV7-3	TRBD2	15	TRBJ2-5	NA	TGTGCCAGCAGCTTAGCGGGAGGGCCTGGAGAGACCCAGTACTTC	CASSLAGGPGETQYF